Listed below are T cell receptor beta chains from one sample, sequenced in a study of shared clonotypes between healthy human individuals. Here immunoSEQ multiplex PCR was the method, and the copy in TCRdb shows in-frame clones only, minus some. In the table there are some 2,500,000 clones, approximately 93% of which are singletons. The sample comprised naive CD4+ T cells from PBMCs. These receptor sequences come from a man between 18 and 29 years old in good health. Some clones in this sample may be carry-over from other donors' samples. The CDR3 runs from the conserved cysteine through the conserved F or W. D genes are given only for firm matches. Expanded clones get a size class; other rows say once, few or many, or leave the size out.

CASSQVGGRDYGYTF,TGTGCCAGCAGCCAAGTGGGGGGAAGGGACTATGGCTACACCTTC,.,.,TRBV14,TRBJ1-2
CASSLFGTGPNYGYTF,TGTGCCAGCAGTTTATTCGGGACAGGACCTAACTATGGCTACACCTTC,TRBD1,.,TRBV27,TRBJ1-2
CASSPDLGQYF,TGTGCCAGCAGCCCTGACTTAGGGCAGTATTTT,.,.,TRBV7-9,TRBJ2-3
CASNRDINEAFF,TGTGCCAGCAACCGGGACATCAATGAAGCTTTCTTT,.,.,TRBV6-6,TRBJ1-1
CASSRSPYEQYF,TGTGCCAGCAGCCGGTCGCCCTACGAGCAGTACTTC,.,.,TRBV11-2,TRBJ2-7
CASRGRETYNEQFF,TGTGCCAGCCGTGGGCGGGAGACCTACAATGAGCAGTTCTTC,TRBD2,.,TRBV11-2,TRBJ2-1
CASSLSIMSGANVLTF,TGTGCCAGCAGCTTATCGATAATGTCCGGGGCCAACGTCCTGACTTTC,.,.,TRBV5-4,TRBJ2-6
CASSPTGGEGTEAFF,TGCGCCAGCAGCCCAACAGGGGGTGAGGGGACTGAAGCTTTCTTT,TRBD1,.,TRBV5-1,TRBJ1-1
CASSLSPGGGGYTF,TGTGCCAGCAGTTTATCACCAGGCGGAGGCGGCTACACCTTC,.,.,TRBV28,TRBJ1-2
CASSFTPTTDTQYF,TGTGCCAGCAGTTTCACACCGACCACAGATACGCAGTATTTT,.,.,TRBV27,TRBJ2-3
CASSQPTMSGPGANVLTF,TGCGCCAGCAGCCAGCCTACTATGTCCGGCCCTGGGGCCAACGTCCTGACTTTC,.,.,TRBV4-1,TRBJ2-6
CASSNYYEQYF,TGTGCCAGCAGTAACTACTACGAGCAGTACTTC,.,once,TRBV28,TRBJ2-7
CASSRGPNEKLFF,TGTGCCAGCAGCCGCGGACCGAATGAAAAACTGTTTTTT,.,.,TRBV7-9,TRBJ1-4
CASSVGPLGGYEQFF,TGTGCCAGCAGTGTGGGACCCCTTGGGGGATATGAGCAGTTCTTC,.,once,TRBV6-4,TRBJ2-1
CATGTGGLGNEQFF,TGTGCCACAGGGACAGGGGGACTTGGCAATGAGCAGTTCTTC,TRBD1,.,TRBV10-3,TRBJ2-1
CASSYTPAPSDGYTF,TGTGCCAGCAGTTACACCCCCGCCCCGTCAGACGGCTACACCTTC,.,.,TRBV6-6,TRBJ1-2
CASSFRPEGGEQYF,TGCGCCAGCAGCTTTCGCCCCGAAGGTGGCGAGCAGTACTTC,.,.,TRBV5-1,TRBJ2-7
CASSLGTSDSYEQYF,TGCGCCAGCAGCTTGGGGACTAGCGACTCCTACGAGCAGTACTTC,TRBD2,.,TRBV5-1,TRBJ2-7
CASGLAGASTDTQYF,TGCGCCAGCGGGCTAGCGGGAGCAAGCACAGATACGCAGTATTTT,TRBD2,.,TRBV5-1,TRBJ2-3
CASSLTSSGRTDTQYF,TGTGCCAGCAGCTTAACGTCCAGCGGGAGAACAGATACGCAGTATTTT,TRBD2,once,TRBV7-3,TRBJ2-3
CARKDYRFLNEENYGYTF,TGTGCCAGGAAAGACTATCGCTTCCTGAACGAGGAAAACTATGGCTACACCTTC,.,.,TRBV21-1,TRBJ1-2
CASSPYPAPLHF,TGTGCCAGCAGTCCATACCCGGCACCCCTCCACTTT,.,.,TRBV27,TRBJ1-6
CASIVPGAGGYTF,TGTGCCAGCATAGTACCGGGGGCTGGTGGCTACACCTTC,.,.,TRBV28,TRBJ1-2
CSVEDFSGELFF,TGCAGCGTTGAAGATTTCTCCGGGGAGCTGTTTTTT,.,.,TRBV29-1,TRBJ2-2
CASSSPPGHLNTGELFF,TGTGCCAGCAGCTCCCCTCCGGGACACCTGAACACCGGGGAGCTGTTTTTT,.,.,TRBV5-4,TRBJ2-2
CASRRGGGRESNQPQHF,TGTGCCAGCAGAAGAGGGGGCGGGAGAGAGAGCAATCAGCCCCAGCATTTT,TRBD1,.,TRBV2,TRBJ1-5
CASSQVGGPNEKLFF,TGCGCCAGCAGCCAAGTCGGAGGCCCTAATGAAAAACTGTTTTTT,.,.,TRBV4-1,TRBJ1-4
CASSAQGMRETQYF,TGTGCCAGCAGCGCCCAGGGGATGCGAGAGACCCAGTACTTC,.,.,TRBV9,TRBJ2-5
CASSSTTGGNEQFF,TGTGCCAGCAGCTCTACCACTGGAGGCAATGAGCAGTTCTTC,.,.,TRBV14,TRBJ2-1
CASSQDRARGEQFF,TGTGCCAGCAGCCAAGATAGGGCCCGGGGTGAGCAGTTCTTC,.,.,TRBV4-2,TRBJ2-1
CASSTLGLAGDEQYF,TGTGCCAGCAGCACCCTCGGACTAGCGGGAGACGAGCAGTACTTC,TRBD2,.,TRBV7-2,TRBJ2-7
CASSLAGGGNTIYF,TGTGCCAGCAGCTTAGCAGGGGGCGGAAACACCATATATTTT,TRBD1,.,TRBV7-9,TRBJ1-3
CASRSGGRTDTQYF,TGTGCCAGCAGAAGCGGGGGACGCACAGATACGCAGTATTTT,TRBD2,.,TRBV28,TRBJ2-3
CASRPPGLGGDTQYF,TGTGCCAGCAGGCCTCCGGGACTGGGAGGAGATACGCAGTATTTT,.,.,TRBV4-2,TRBJ2-3
CASSPGRLSYNEQFF,TGTGCCAGCTCACCTGGACGACTATCCTACAATGAGCAGTTCTTC,.,.,TRBV18,TRBJ2-1
CASSYSGLGTGELFF,TGTGCCAGCAGTTACTCGGGATTGGGCACCGGGGAGCTGTTTTTT,.,.,TRBV6-5,TRBJ2-2
CSGAFRNTEAFF,TGCAGCGGGGCCTTTAGGAACACTGAAGCTTTCTTT,.,few,TRBV29-1,TRBJ1-1
CASASTGTSGYEQFF,TGTGCCAGCGCGAGCACCGGGACTAGCGGTTATGAGCAGTTCTTC,TRBD2,once,TRBV18,TRBJ2-1
CASSPQLDRSAGNTIYF,TGTGCCAGCAGCCCCCAGCTGGACAGATCGGCTGGAAACACCATATATTTT,.,.,TRBV5-5,TRBJ1-3
CASSLVEGIGTEAFF,TGCGCCAGCAGCTTGGTGGAGGGGATTGGCACTGAAGCTTTCTTT,.,.,TRBV5-1,TRBJ1-1
CASSNPGDVYEQYF,TGTGCCAGTAGTAACCCGGGGGACGTCTACGAGCAGTACTTC,.,.,TRBV19,TRBJ2-7
CASSRFRGGDSYEQYF,TGTGCCAGCAGCCGTTTTCGGGGGGGAGACTCCTACGAGCAGTACTTC,TRBD2,.,TRBV14,TRBJ2-7
CASSVGTGTGLYF,.,.,.,TRBV9,TRBJ2-7
CASNIGGGGYNEQFF,TGTGCCAGCAACATCGGCGGAGGCGGATACAATGAGCAGTTCTTC,.,.,TRBV7-8,TRBJ2-1
CATRGRQVSYEQYF,TGTGCCACCCGGGGTCGGCAGGTCAGCTACGAGCAGTACTTC,.,.,TRBV28,TRBJ2-7